Listed below are T cell receptor beta chains from one sample, sequenced in a study of shared clonotypes between healthy human individuals. Produced via immunoSEQ multiplex PCR; TCRdb's table is partial and in-frame only. The sample has a few million clones; roughly 93% are singletons. Sequenced sample: naive CD4+ T cells from PBMCs. Receptors were obtained from a young man in good health. Some clones in this sample may be carry-over from other donors' samples. The CDR3 runs from the conserved cysteine through the conserved F or W. Fields, in order: J gene, D gene, clone size, V gene, CDR3 length, CDR3 DNA, CDR3 protein. The D gene is left open where the match is weak. Only part of the rows carry a size: once, few, many, or a class if the clone is expanded.

J gene: TRBJ1-1
D gene: -
clone size: -
V gene: TRBV19
CDR3 length: 14
CDR3 DNA: TGTGCCAGTAGTATGAGAGCCATGAACACTGAAGCTTTCTTT
CDR3 protein: CASSMRAMNTEAFF

J gene: TRBJ2-7
D gene: TRBD1
clone size: -
V gene: TRBV9
CDR3 length: 16
CDR3 DNA: TGTGCCAGCAGCTTTCCCCCCCGGACAGGATCCTACGAGCAGTACTTC
CDR3 protein: CASSFPPRTGSYEQYF

J gene: TRBJ2-7
D gene: TRBD2
clone size: -
V gene: TRBV2
CDR3 length: 14
CDR3 DNA: TGTGCCAGCAGGATTAGCGGGAGTGTCTCCGAGCAGTACTTC
CDR3 protein: CASRISGSVSEQYF

J gene: TRBJ2-5
D gene: TRBD2
clone size: -
V gene: TRBV6-6
CDR3 length: 15
CDR3 DNA: TGTGCCAGCAGTTACTCGCGCGGGAGGGGAGAGACCCAGTACTTC
CDR3 protein: CASSYSRGRGETQYF

J gene: TRBJ1-2
D gene: -
clone size: -
V gene: TRBV5-1
CDR3 length: 12
CDR3 DNA: TGCGCCAGCAGCTTCGACAGCAGAGGCTACACCTTC
CDR3 protein: CASSFDSRGYTF

J gene: TRBJ2-3
D gene: -
clone size: -
V gene: TRBV7-3
CDR3 length: 15
CDR3 DNA: TGTGCCAGCAGCGACTTTCAGGGGAAGACAGATACGCAGTATTTT
CDR3 protein: CASSDFQGKTDTQYF

J gene: TRBJ2-5
D gene: -
clone size: -
V gene: TRBV9
CDR3 length: 13
CDR3 DNA: TGTGCCAGCAGCGTAGCTGGGGGAGAGACCCAGTACTTC
CDR3 protein: CASSVAGGETQYF

J gene: TRBJ1-1
D gene: -
clone size: -
V gene: TRBV6-1
CDR3 length: 13
CDR3 DNA: TGTGCCAGCAGTGAAAGGAGTCCCCTGGGGGCTTTCTTT
CDR3 protein: CASSERSPLGAFF

J gene: TRBJ2-2
D gene: -
clone size: -
V gene: TRBV7-2
CDR3 length: 16
CDR3 DNA: TGTGCCAGCAGCTTAGAGGTCACCACCCTAACCGGGGAGCTGTTTTTT
CDR3 protein: CASSLEVTTLTGELFF

J gene: TRBJ2-3
D gene: TRBD1
clone size: -
V gene: TRBV15
CDR3 length: 17
CDR3 DNA: TGTGCCACCAGCAGAGAACGAATAGGACAGGGACTAGATACGCAGTATTTT
CDR3 protein: CATSRERIGQGLDTQYF

J gene: TRBJ2-6
D gene: -
clone size: -
V gene: TRBV5-1
CDR3 length: 14
CDR3 DNA: TGCGCCAGCAGCTTGGTGGAGGGGGCCAACGTCCTGACTTTC
CDR3 protein: CASSLVEGANVLTF

J gene: TRBJ1-2
D gene: -
clone size: -
V gene: TRBV11-1
CDR3 length: 14
CDR3 DNA: TGTGCCAGCAGCTTAAGGAGTGTCCCCGCGGGCTACACCTTC
CDR3 protein: CASSLRSVPAGYTF

J gene: TRBJ1-2
D gene: -
clone size: -
V gene: TRBV28
CDR3 length: 13
CDR3 DNA: TGTGCCAGCAGTTTAGTTTCGGGCCCCGACTACACCTTC
CDR3 protein: CASSLVSGPDYTF

J gene: TRBJ1-2
D gene: -
clone size: -
V gene: TRBV5-1
CDR3 length: 16
CDR3 DNA: TGCGCCAGCAGCCCGCGGACATCGGTCGCTAACTATGGCTACACCTTC
CDR3 protein: CASSPRTSVANYGYTF

J gene: TRBJ2-2
D gene: TRBD2
clone size: once
V gene: TRBV5-1
CDR3 length: 16
CDR3 DNA: TGCGCCAGCAGCTTGGTCCTAGCGGGAGCATCCGGGGAGCTGTTTTTT
CDR3 protein: CASSLVLAGASGELFF

J gene: TRBJ1-2
D gene: -
clone size: -
V gene: TRBV28
CDR3 length: 11
CDR3 DNA: TGTGCCAGCAGTATGAACTATGGCTACACCTTC
CDR3 protein: CASSMNYGYTF

J gene: TRBJ1-5
D gene: TRBD1
clone size: once
V gene: TRBV2
CDR3 length: 15
CDR3 DNA: TGTGCCAGCACATCTAACAGGGGTAGCAATCAGCCCCAGCATTTT
CDR3 protein: CASTSNRGSNQPQHF

J gene: TRBJ1-2
D gene: TRBD1
clone size: -
V gene: TRBV6-5
CDR3 length: 14
CDR3 DNA: TGTGCCAGCAGCCCCCGGGACAGGGGGGACGGCTACACCTTC
CDR3 protein: CASSPRDRGDGYTF

J gene: TRBJ2-7
D gene: -
clone size: -
V gene: TRBV27
CDR3 length: 16
CDR3 DNA: TGTGCCAGCAGTTTAACTCCTAGTGTATTAGGGGCGCGGCAGTACTTC
CDR3 protein: CASSLTPSVLGARQYF

J gene: TRBJ2-3
D gene: TRBD1
clone size: -
V gene: TRBV7-9
CDR3 length: 15
CDR3 DNA: TGTGCCAGCAGCTGGGGACAGGGGGCGACAGATACGCAGTATTTT
CDR3 protein: CASSWGQGATDTQYF

J gene: TRBJ1-4
D gene: TRBD1
clone size: -
V gene: TRBV15
CDR3 length: 15
CDR3 DNA: TGTGCCACCAGCGGGACAGTTGCAACTAATGAAAAACTGTTTTTT
CDR3 protein: CATSGTVATNEKLFF

J gene: TRBJ1-2
D gene: -
clone size: -
V gene: TRBV9
CDR3 length: 12
CDR3 DNA: TGTGCCAGCAGCGCGAGCGGCGGGTCTTACACCTTC
CDR3 protein: CASSASGGSYTF

J gene: TRBJ2-2
D gene: -
clone size: -
V gene: TRBV7-2
CDR3 length: 15
CDR3 DNA: TGTGCCAGCAGCTTAGTACGACTTAACACCGGGGAGCTGTTTTTT
CDR3 protein: CASSLVRLNTGELFF

J gene: TRBJ2-1
D gene: TRBD1
clone size: -
V gene: TRBV5-1
CDR3 length: 15
CDR3 DNA: TGCGCCAGCAGCTTGGGGTGGGGACAGGTTAATGAGCAGTTCTTC
CDR3 protein: CASSLGWGQVNEQFF

J gene: TRBJ2-5
D gene: -
clone size: -
V gene: TRBV5-1
CDR3 length: 14
CDR3 DNA: TGCGCCAGCAGCTTCCCGGGAACCCAAGAGACCCAGTACTTC
CDR3 protein: CASSFPGTQETQYF

J gene: TRBJ2-1
D gene: TRBD2
clone size: -
V gene: TRBV29-1
CDR3 length: 16
CDR3 DNA: TGCAGCGTATTATCCACCCGACTAGCGGGAGTGGGTGAGCAGTTCTTC
CDR3 protein: CSVLSTRLAGVGEQFF

J gene: TRBJ2-3
D gene: TRBD1
clone size: -
V gene: TRBV7-9
CDR3 length: 15
CDR3 DNA: TGTGCCAGCAGCCCACGGGGCACAGGGGCGGATACGCAGTATTTT
CDR3 protein: CASSPRGTGADTQYF

J gene: TRBJ1-3
D gene: -
clone size: once
V gene: TRBV5-1
CDR3 length: 16
CDR3 DNA: TGCGCCAGCAGCCCCGATGGGGCCACATCTGGAAACACCATATATTTT
CDR3 protein: CASSPDGATSGNTIYF

J gene: TRBJ2-3
D gene: -
clone size: -
V gene: TRBV7-9
CDR3 length: 15
CDR3 DNA: TGTGCCAGCAGCTTAGGGCAGTCTAGCACAGATACGCAGTATTTT
CDR3 protein: CASSLGQSSTDTQYF

J gene: TRBJ2-7
D gene: -
clone size: -
V gene: TRBV11-2
CDR3 length: 14
CDR3 DNA: TGTGCCAGCAGCTCCAGGGTGATCCCTTACGAGCAGTACTTC
CDR3 protein: CASSSRVIPYEQYF

J gene: TRBJ2-7
D gene: -
clone size: -
V gene: TRBV11-2
CDR3 length: 14
CDR3 DNA: TGTGCCAGCAGCGCAGGACAGAGAATCTACGAGCAGTACTTC
CDR3 protein: CASSAGQRIYEQYF

J gene: TRBJ2-5
D gene: -
clone size: -
V gene: TRBV9
CDR3 length: 16
CDR3 DNA: TGTGCCAGCAGCGTAGCTCGTGGGAGAACGCAAGAGACCCAGTACTTC
CDR3 protein: CASSVARGRTQETQYF

J gene: TRBJ1-2
D gene: -
clone size: -
V gene: TRBV5-1
CDR3 length: 15
CDR3 DNA: TGCGCCAGCAGCTTGCCTCAGGGTAATCACTATGGCTACACCTTC
CDR3 protein: CASSLPQGNHYGYTF

J gene: TRBJ2-2
D gene: -
clone size: -
V gene: TRBV5-5
CDR3 length: 16
CDR3 DNA: TGTGCCAGCAGCCGGCAGGGTAATTTTTTAACCGGGGAGCTGTTTTTT
CDR3 protein: CASSRQGNFLTGELFF

J gene: TRBJ2-7
D gene: TRBD2
clone size: once
V gene: TRBV2
CDR3 length: 16
CDR3 DNA: TGTGCCAGCGAGATCTCCAGGACTAGCGGGAGTTACGAGCAGTACTTC
CDR3 protein: CASEISRTSGSYEQYF

J gene: TRBJ1-2
D gene: -
clone size: -
V gene: TRBV29-1
CDR3 length: 12
CDR3 DNA: TGCAGCGTTGGGCGACCCAACTATGGCTACACCTTC
CDR3 protein: CSVGRPNYGYTF

J gene: TRBJ1-4
D gene: -
clone size: -
V gene: TRBV4-2
CDR3 length: 16
CDR3 DNA: TGTGCCAGCAGCCAAGATGGACAGACAGTCAGAGGGAAACTGTTTTTT
CDR3 protein: CASSQDGQTVRGKLFF

J gene: TRBJ2-2
D gene: -
clone size: -
V gene: TRBV2
CDR3 length: 13
CDR3 DNA: TGTGCCAGCAGCCCGGGGGTTTACGGGGAGCTGTTTTTT
CDR3 protein: CASSPGVYGELFF

J gene: TRBJ1-1
D gene: -
clone size: -
V gene: TRBV19
CDR3 length: 13
CDR3 DNA: TGTGCCAGTAGTCTACAGGGTGTACCTGAAGCTTTCTTT
CDR3 protein: CASSLQGVPEAFF

J gene: TRBJ1-5
D gene: TRBD1
clone size: -
V gene: TRBV7-2
CDR3 length: 13
CDR3 DNA: TGTGCCAGCAGCTACAGGGGAGACCAGCCCCAGCATTTT
CDR3 protein: CASSYRGDQPQHF

J gene: TRBJ2-2
D gene: -
clone size: -
V gene: TRBV10-3
CDR3 length: 12
CDR3 DNA: TGTGCCATCAGTGAGTTTCCCGGGGAGCTGTTTTTT
CDR3 protein: CAISEFPGELFF

J gene: TRBJ2-7
D gene: -
clone size: once
V gene: TRBV2
CDR3 length: 12
CDR3 DNA: TGTGCCAGCTACGAGAGTACCTACGAGCAGTACTTC
CDR3 protein: CASYESTYEQYF

J gene: TRBJ1-4
D gene: -
clone size: -
V gene: TRBV23-1
CDR3 length: 11
CDR3 DNA: TGCGCCCGAGCAACTAATGAAAAACTGTTTTTT
CDR3 protein: CARATNEKLFF

J gene: TRBJ2-1
D gene: -
clone size: -
V gene: TRBV5-1
CDR3 length: 15
CDR3 DNA: TGCGCCAGCAGCTTGGGCAGCCTGGGGGGCAATGAGCAGTTCTTC
CDR3 protein: CASSLGSLGGNEQFF

J gene: TRBJ1-1
D gene: -
clone size: once
V gene: TRBV7-2
CDR3 length: 16
CDR3 DNA: TGTGCCAGCAGCCCCCGGCGGGGGCTGTATAACACTGAAGCTTTCTTT
CDR3 protein: CASSPRRGLYNTEAFF